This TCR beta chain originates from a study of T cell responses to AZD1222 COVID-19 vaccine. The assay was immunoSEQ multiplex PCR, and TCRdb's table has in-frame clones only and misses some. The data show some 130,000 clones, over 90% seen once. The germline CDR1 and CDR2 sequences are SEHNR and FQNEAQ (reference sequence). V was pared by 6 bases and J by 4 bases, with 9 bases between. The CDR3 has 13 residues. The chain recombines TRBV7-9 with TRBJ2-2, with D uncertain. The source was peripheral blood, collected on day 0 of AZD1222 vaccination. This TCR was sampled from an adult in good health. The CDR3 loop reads CASRFSVTGELFF. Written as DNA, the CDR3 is TGTGCCAGCAGGTTCTCTGTCACCGGGGAGCTGTTTTTT.